These 22 T cell receptor beta chains were sequenced from one sample in a study of cytomegalovirus exposure and HLA in healthy donors. Generated by immunoSEQ multiplex PCR, the TCRdb table keeps only in-frame clones and is missing some. The repertoire includes 150,000 to 200,000 clones, roughly 83% of them detected once, and about 1.5% sits in the top ten. The sequenced sample was PBMCs. The receptors originated from a woman aged 18 to 35 in good health and CMV-seronegative.

The chain has TRBV5-4 and TRBJ1-2; TRBD1 is a possible D gene (6 bases). Germline CDR1 reads SGHNT; CDR2 reads YYREEE (reference sequence). The CDR3 sequence is 16 residues long. Trimming removed 1 base from V and 2 bases from J, with 15 bases in between. CDR3 region: CASSLRAGVINYGYTF. The CDR3 nucleotides are TGTGCCAGCAGCTTGAGGGCAGGGGTTATAAACTATGGCTACACCTTC.

The V and J genes are TRBV7-9 and TRBJ2-7; TRBD2 agrees at 8 bases. The germline CDR1 and CDR2 sequences are SEHNR and FQNEAQ (reference sequence). Unmatched junction bases numbered 12, after V lost 5 bases and J lost 3 bases. The CDR3 length is 16 residues. This chain's CDR3 is CASSLLEGGRIYEQYF. As DNA, the CDR3 is TGTGCCAGCAGCCTCCTGGAGGGCGGGAGGATCTACGAGCAGTACTTC. The whole variable domain, remainder taken from reference TRBV7-9 and TRBJ2-7, is DTGVSQNPRHKITKRGQNVTFRCDPISEHNRLYWYRQTLGQGPEFLTYFQNEAQLEKSRLLSDRFSAERPKGSFSTLEIQRTEQGDSAMYLCASSLLEGGRIYEQYFGPGTRLTVT.

The chain couples TRBV4-1 to TRBJ2-4; 12 positions agree with TRBD2. Germline V gene data show CDR1 as MGHRA and CDR2 as YSYEKL. With 4 bases clipped from V and 0 bases from J, the junction kept 7 bases outside the gene matches. CDR3 length: 18 residues. CDR3 sequence reads: CASSPRLAGALAKNIQYF. The CDR3 DNA follows: TGCGCCAGCAGCCCTCGACTAGCGGGGGCCTTAGCCAAAAACATTCAGTACTTC.

The CDR3 DNA follows: TGTGCCAGCAGTTCCCAGGGGGGCTTCTATGGCTACACCTTC. Its translation: CASSSQGGFYGYTF. J is TRBJ1-2 and V is TRBV6-5, with 7 nucleotides matching TRBD1. Germline lookup yields CDR1 MNHEY and CDR2 SVGAGI. The CDR3 has 14 amino acids. Losses at the gene ends were 4 bases for V and 4 bases for J; bases not matched to a gene: 6.

The chain couples TRBV5-6 to TRBJ2-7; 7 bases map to TRBD1. The CDR3 covers 15 residues. Germline CDR1 is SGHDT and CDR2 is YYEEEE. Trimming at V came to 2 bases and at J to 7 bases, leaving 12 bases not matched to a gene. CDR3: CASSFRRGTTWEQYF. The CDR3 bases are TGTGCCAGCAGCTTCCGCAGGGGGACGACCTGGGAGCAGTACTTC.

This clone is a singleton in its sample. This chain connects TRBV27 to TRBJ2-7; D unresolved. The germline V gene encodes CDR1 MNHEY and CDR2 SMNVEV (reference sequence). The CDR3 consists of 12 residues. The V end was cut by 6 bases, the J end by 6 bases, with 12 bases between. Here the CDR3 DNA reads TGTGCCAGCAGCCCTCAATCCGGCGAGCAGTACTTC. Its translation is CASSPQSGEQYF.

This sequence joins TRBV11-2 and TRBJ2-1; 7 nucleotides align to TRBD1. CDR1 is SGHAT, CDR2 FQNNGV, per germline. With 8 bases clipped from V and 6 bases from J, the junction kept 13 bases outside the gene matches. The CDR3 totals 15 residues. In DNA form, the CDR3 reads TGTGCCAGCGACTTAGGACAGGCTGGGATCAATGAGCAGTTCTTC. Its protein is CASDLGQAGINEQFF.

The V gene is TRBV7-6, the J gene TRBJ1-1; D might be TRBD1 (6 bases). This CDR3 contains 14 residues. Germline CDR1 reads SGHVS; CDR2 reads FNYEAQ. The germline V and J ends were trimmed by 3 bases and 1 base, with 9 bases remaining between them. The DNA for the CDR3 is TGTGCCAGCAGCTTGAGGACAGAGAACACTGAAGCTTTCTTT. This gives the protein CASSLRTENTEAFF.

The J gene is TRBJ1-2, the V gene TRBV5-6, with TRBD1 as a possible D gene (5 bases). The CDR3 is made up of 15 amino acids. Germline lookup yields CDR1 SGHDT and CDR2 YYEEEE. V shed 1 base and J shed 1 base, with 11 bases lying between them. CDR3: CASSLLLGGNYGYTF. The DNA for the CDR3 is TGTGCCAGCAGCTTGCTCCTCGGGGGTAACTATGGCTACACCTTC.

This clone was counted once. As DNA, the CDR3 is TGTGCCAGCAGCGTAGTAGGGGCAGGCAAGGCTTTCTTT. It specifies CASSVVGAGKAFF. V usage is TRBV9 and J usage is TRBJ1-1, with D maybe TRBD1 (5 bases). V was cut by 0 bases and J by 11 bases, with 14 bases left in between. Germline V gene data show CDR1 as SGDLS and CDR2 as YYNGEE. The CDR3 sequence is 13 residues long.

The chain is built from TRBV19 and TRBJ2-7; D may be TRBD2 (6 bases). Germline V gives CDR1 LNHDA, CDR2 SQIVND (reference sequence). V was cut by 1 base and J by 2 bases, with 12 bases left in between. The CDR3 contains 15 residues. The CDR3 nucleotides read TGTGCCAGTAGTATAGGAGGCGGGGAGACCTACGAGCAGTACTTC. Encoded protein: CASSIGGGETYEQYF. The whole variable domain, remainder taken from reference TRBV19 and TRBJ2-7, is DGGITQSPKYLFRKEGQNVTLSCEQNLNHDAMYWYRQDPGQGLRLIYYSQIVNDFQKGDIAEGYSVSREKKESFPLTVTSAQKNPTAFYLCASSIGGGETYEQYFGPGTRLTVT.

The genes are TRBV6-5 and TRBJ1-6, with D maybe TRBD1 (5 bases). Germline CDR1 is MNHEY and CDR2 is SVGAGI. With 0 bases removed from V and 5 bases from J, the gap between germline ends came to 11 bases. The CDR3 has 16 amino acids. CDR3 nucleotides: TGTGCCAGCAGTTACTCGAACGGGGGAGATAATTCACCCCTCCACTTT. Protein sequence: CASSYSNGGDNSPLHF.

This chain uses TRBV11-2 with TRBJ1-6; D might be TRBD1 (5 bases). The CDR3 is made up of 17 amino acids. V was shortened by 5 bases and J by 8 bases, with 22 bases between the two germline ends. CDR1 SGHAT and CDR2 FQNNGV come from the germline V gene. This chain's CDR3 is CASSETSPGRWYSPLHF. Here the CDR3 DNA reads TGTGCCAGCAGCGAAACCTCCCCAGGGCGCTGGTATTCACCCCTCCACTTT.

The chain carries TRBV7-9 and TRBJ1-1; no clear D. Germline lookup yields CDR1 SEHNR and CDR2 FQNEAQ (reference sequence). Trimming took off 3 bases at V and 5 bases at J, with 13 bases between the two ends. The CDR3 spans 14 residues. The CDR3 DNA sequence: TGTGCCAGCAGCTTTGATTTTCGGAGAACTGAAGCTTTCTTT. Amino acids: CASSFDFRRTEAFF.

Turning to this clone: Its ends do not fully match the called genes, so a read error is possible. The chain links TRBV7-8 to TRBJ2-1, with TRBD2 matching 9 bases. The CDR3 is 17 amino acids. Germline CDR1 and CDR2: SGHVS and FQNEAQ. The DNA of the CDR3 is TGTGCCAGCAGCCCCCCCTCGGTCGTAGCGGGGGCCCGCGCTCAGATCTTC. Amino acid sequence: CASSPPSVVAGARAQIF.

The genes are TRBV9 and TRBJ2-5; D gene uncertain. The germline CDR1 and CDR2 sequences are SGDLS and YYNGEE. Trimming pared 0 bases from V and 5 bases from J, leaving 14 bases between. CDR3 length: 15 amino acids. The CDR3 loop reads CASSVASPGRETQYF. The CDR3 nucleotides are TGTGCCAGCAGCGTAGCTAGTCCGGGTCGGGAGACCCAGTACTTC.

V gene TRBV12-5 combines with J gene TRBJ2-7; 8 bases are shared with TRBD1. V trimming: 1 base; J trimming: 5 bases; junction bases outside the gene matches: 4. This CDR3 has 14 amino acids. Germline loops: CDR1 LGHNT, CDR2 FRNRAP. The CDR3 nucleotides read TGTGCTAGTGGTTTGGGGACAGGGACACACGAGCAGTACTTC. It specifies CASGLGTGTHEQYF.

The chain recombines TRBV6-4 with TRBJ2-2; 7 nucleotides match TRBD1. Germline CDR1 MRHNA, CDR2 SNTAGT. J was trimmed by 1 base and V by 3 bases; bases with no gene match: 2. The CDR3 is 15 amino acids. This chain's CDR3 is CASSDGTENTGELFF. CDR3 nucleotides: TGTGCCAGCAGTGATGGGACAGAGAACACCGGGGAGCTGTTTTTT.

J is TRBJ2-5 and V is TRBV11-2; D not certain. This CDR3 has 14 residues. Trimming pared 0 bases from V and 2 bases from J, leaving 7 bases between. Germline V CDR1 and CDR2: SGHAT, FQNNGV. This CDR3 reads CASSLEAVQETQYF. CDR3 DNA sequence: TGTGCCAGCAGCTTAGAGGCCGTACAAGAGACCCAGTACTTC. The whole variable domain, filled in from reference TRBV11-2 and TRBJ2-5, reads EAGVAQSPRYKIIEKRQSVAFWCNPISGHATLYWYQQILGQGPKLLIQFQNNGVVDDSQLPKDRFSAERLKGVDSTLKIQPAKLEDSAVYLCASSLEAVQETQYFGPGTRLLVL.

This rearrangement joins TRBV4-1 to TRBJ2-7; weak D call: TRBD2 (6 bases). The CDR3 runs to 16 residues. The germline V gene encodes CDR1 MGHRA and CDR2 YSYEKL. Trimming pared 1 base from V and 5 bases from J, leaving 18 bases between. The CDR3 is CASSQVEPPGVHEQYF. CDR3 nucleotides: TGCGCCAGCAGCCAAGTGGAGCCACCGGGGGTCCACGAGCAGTACTTC.

The gene calls are TRBV11-2 and TRBJ2-1; weak D call: TRBD2 (5 bases). Germline V lookup: CDR1 SGHAT, CDR2 FQNNGV. V was pared by 3 bases and J by 6 bases, with 15 bases between. The CDR3 is made up of 15 amino acids. DNA of the CDR3: TGTGCCAGCAGCTTGGACTCGATCTATGGCAATGAGCAGTTCTTC. This translates into CASSLDSIYGNEQFF. Using reference TRBV11-2 and TRBJ2-1 for the parts outside the CDR3, the full variable domain is EAGVAQSPRYKIIEKRQSVAFWCNPISGHATLYWYQQILGQGPKLLIQFQNNGVVDDSQLPKDRFSAERLKGVDSTLKIQPAKLEDSAVYLCASSLDSIYGNEQFFGPGTRLTVL.

This rearrangement joins TRBV6-1 to TRBJ1-1, with D hard to call. Per germline, CDR1 MNHNS and CDR2 SASEGT. The CDR3 runs to 13 residues. Trimming removed 7 bases from V and 1 base from J, with 10 bases in between. The CDR3 nucleotides are TGTGCCAGCACTCAAGCCAGGAACACTGAAGCTTTCTTT. Its translation: CASTQARNTEAFF.